This TCR beta chain was obtained from a study of shared clonotypes between healthy human individuals. Libraries were prepared by immunoSEQ multiplex PCR; TCRdb keeps only in-frame clonotypes and omits some of them. This table has 2.3 million or so clones, 85% to 95% appearing once. V was pared by 2 bases and J by 7 bases, with 11 bases between. In germline, CDR1 is MDHEN, CDR2 SYDVKM. The CDR3 is made up of 14 amino acids. This sequence was found in a young man in good health. Some clones in this sample may be carry-over from other donors' samples. The sample comprised naive CD4+ T cells from PBMCs. Noted subset: CD45RA+ positively selected. The chain recombines TRBV28 with TRBJ1-4; D remains unclear. This CDR3 reads CASSLERLIEKLFF. CDR3 nucleotides: TGTGCCAGCAGTTTAGAGAGGCTTATTGAAAAACTGTTTTTT.